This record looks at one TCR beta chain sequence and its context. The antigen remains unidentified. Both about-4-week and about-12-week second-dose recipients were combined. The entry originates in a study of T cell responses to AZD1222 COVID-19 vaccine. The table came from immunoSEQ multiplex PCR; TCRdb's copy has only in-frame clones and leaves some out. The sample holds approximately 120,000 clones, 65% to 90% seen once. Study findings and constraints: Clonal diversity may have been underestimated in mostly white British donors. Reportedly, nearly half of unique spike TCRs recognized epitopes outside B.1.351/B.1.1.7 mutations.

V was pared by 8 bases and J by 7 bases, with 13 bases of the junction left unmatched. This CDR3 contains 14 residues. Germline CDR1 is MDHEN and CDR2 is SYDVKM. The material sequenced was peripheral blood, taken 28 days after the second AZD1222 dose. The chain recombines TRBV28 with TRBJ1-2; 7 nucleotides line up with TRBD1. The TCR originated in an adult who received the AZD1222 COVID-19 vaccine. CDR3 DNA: TGTGCCAGCGGCCATGGGACAGCTACTCCTGGCTACACCTTC. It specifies CASGHGTATPGYTF.